Listed below are T cell receptor beta chains from one sample, sequenced in a study of blood T cells in healthy people across ages. TCRdb used MiXCR to reprocess the 5' RACE reads, holding one entry per CDR3 protein. The sample contains more than 800,000 distinct CDR3 sequences, more than 40% of which appear only once. The sample comprised blood. These receptors all come from a woman aged 55-69 years in good health. Both conserved end residues are part of each CDR3. The D gene is left open where the match is weak. Only some rows state a clone size, as once, few, many or a class for expanded clones.

j_call v_call d_call clone_size cdr3_nt cdr3_aa
TRBJ2-5 TRBV20-1 NA few TGCAGTGCGCTCGCTGTGGAGACCCAGTACTTC CSALAVETQYF
TRBJ2-6 TRBV20-1 NA few TGCAGTGCTAGAGATGCGCTAGCGCCATCTGGGGCCAACGTCCTGACTTTC CSARDALAPSGANVLTF
TRBJ2-3 TRBV12-3/TRBV12-4 NA few TGTGCCAGCACTGCCGGAGTGTTAGAAACTGGTACGCAGTATTTT CASTAGVLETGTQYF
TRBJ2-1 TRBV27 NA NA TGTGCCAGCAGTTTACAGAAATCCTACAACGAGCAGTTCTTC CASSLQKSYNEQFF
TRBJ2-7 TRBV4-1 NA few TGCGCCAGCAGCCATGGGAGGGGGGGCGGAGGCTCCTACGAGCAGTACTTC CASSHGRGGGGSYEQYF
TRBJ2-4 TRBV6-5 NA NA TGTGCCAGCACCGAATCTGGGGGCACCATTCAGTACTTC CASTESGGTIQYF
TRBJ2-1 TRBV29-1 NA NA TGCAGCGTTGGGGGCGAGTGGGTAGAGCAGTTCTTC CSVGGEWVEQFF
TRBJ1-5 TRBV7-2 TRBD1 NA TGTGCCAGCAGCTTAAGAACAGGGGCGATCCCGTATCAGCCCCAGCATTTT CASSLRTGAIPYQPQHF
TRBJ2-7 TRBV9 NA few TGTGCCAGCAGCGTAGCCACAGAATACGAGCAGTACTTC CASSVATEYEQYF
TRBJ1-1 TRBV6-4 NA NA TGTGCCAGCAGTCCCCGGGCAAACACTGAAGCTTTCTTT CASSPRANTEAFF
TRBJ2-3 TRBV4-1 NA once TGCGCCAGCAGTCCAGCGGAGTATAGCACAGATACGCAGTATTTT CASSPAEYSTDTQYF
TRBJ2-1 TRBV20-1 NA NA TGCAGTGCCACCCCCTCCTACAATGAGCAGTTCTTC CSATPSYNEQFF
TRBJ2-7 TRBV5-1 NA NA TGCGCCAGCAGCTTGGCGCAGGCCAGCTACGAGCAGTACTTC CASSLAQASYEQYF
TRBJ2-7 TRBV29-1 TRBD2 few TGCAGCGTTGAAGAAGTCGGCGGGAGGGCCCCCTACGAGCAGTACTTC CSVEEVGGRAPYEQYF
TRBJ1-2 TRBV6-1 NA NA TGTGCCAGCAGTGACCCAGCGCTTTCCGGCTACACCTTC CASSDPALSGYTF
TRBJ2-1 TRBV3-1 TRBD2 NA TGTGCCAGCAGCCAGCAGCCTAGCGGGGGGCCCTACAATGAGCAGTTCTTC CASSQQPSGGPYNEQFF
TRBJ2-1 TRBV12-3/TRBV12-4 NA NA TGTGCCAGTAGGCCGGACCTCTACAATGGGCAGTTCTTC CASRPDLYNGQFF
TRBJ2-1 TRBV5-1 NA NA TGCGCCAGTGGGACGGCCCACAATGAGCAGTTCTTC CASGTAHNEQFF
TRBJ2-7 TRBV6-4 NA NA TGTGCCAGCAGTGACTCGAGTCGGAGTAGCGTGACCTACGAGCAGTACTTC CASSDSSRSSVTYEQYF
TRBJ2-1 TRBV2 NA NA TGTGCCAGCAGTGAAGCGGGAGTGAGGGACAATGAGCAGTTCTTC CASSEAGVRDNEQFF
TRBJ1-1 TRBV11-2 NA NA TGTGCCAGCAGCTTAGACTGGCTAAACACTGAAGCTTTCTTT CASSLDWLNTEAFF
TRBJ2-5 TRBV9 TRBD1 NA TGTGCCAGCAGCGTCGGGAACAGGGGGTTTGGGACCCAGTACTTC CASSVGNRGFGTQYF
TRBJ2-1 TRBV7-2 NA few TGTGCCAGCAGCCGAAGCGGAAAAGCTTCCTACAATGAGCAGTTCTTC CASSRSGKASYNEQFF
TRBJ2-1 TRBV11-2 TRBD2 once TGTGCCAGCACCGAAGCGGGAGGGCCGTACAATGAGCAGTTCTTC CASTEAGGPYNEQFF
TRBJ2-5 TRBV20-1 NA NA TGCAGTGCTAGAGGGCTTTCCGCTGAGCAGTACTTC CSARGLSAEQYF
TRBJ2-7 TRBV20-1 TRBD2 few TGCAGTGCCAGAGCGGGATACTCCTACGAGCAGTACTTC CSARAGYSYEQYF
TRBJ2-3 TRBV9 NA NA TGTGCCAGCAGCTCCGGGGGCGGACTAGACGACGCAGATACGCAGTATTTT CASSSGGGLDDADTQYF